The source of this TCR beta chain is a study of shared clonotypes between healthy human individuals (TCRdb year 2020). Looking at the study overall: Two women and a few men aged 18 to 49 years were included in the cohort. For each donor, three plates each were used for CD4 naive and CD4 memory, two plates were used for CD8 naive, and one plate was used for CD8 memory. To estimate repertoire size and how much clonotype sharing occurs between individuals, the study deeply sequenced the blood TCR repertoires of 4 to 6 healthy adults. To increase sequencing depth and limit assay-specific biases, different laboratories used diverse techniques to prepare libraries and sequence TCR repertoires. Leukapheresis yielded between about 0.85 and 9 billion PBMCs per donor. Study-wide conclusions, independent of this receptor: Even with the large sequencing depth, rarefaction of the sorted-subset datasets indicated that sequencing was incomplete. Compared with non-shared clonotypes, clonotypes shared by all four sorted-subset donors had higher generation probabilities. Pairwise subsampling led to the expectation that sequencing depth would affect the degree of clonotype sharing among donors. Naive subsets generally had larger estimated clonotype richness than memory subsets did. Across a few donors, about 5% of naive CD4, more than 3% of naive CD8, approximately 2.5% of memory CD4, and under 0.45% of memory CD8 clonotypes were shared. The genetic and exposure-history diversity represented was limited by the small number of donors. Sampling was restricted to blood, and TCR repertoires in tissues likely differ from the TCR repertoires found in blood.

Trimmed from V: 2 bases; trimmed from J: 5 bases; junction bases lacking a gene match: 10. The CDR3 measures 16 amino acids from cysteine to phenylalanine. Here the CDR3 DNA is all that survives: 48 bases in frame from base 1. The germline V gene yields SGHRS for CDR1 and YFSETQ for CDR2. Using the deep immunoSEQ assay, TCR CDR3 regions were amplified from genomic DNA by multiplex PCR. Extracted genomic DNA from each cell subset was distributed evenly across all wells of several immunoSEQ 96-well plates, and each plate was treated as a replicate. Each replicate PCR for sorted subsets received roughly 0.2 ug genomic DNA, equal to tens of thousands of T cell genomes. Purified libraries were quantified with a Qubit 3.0 fluorometer, sized on a Bioanalyzer 2100, and re-quantified with the KAPA Library Quantification kit. Every immunoSEQ 96-well plate was sequenced on a dedicated single-read 150-cycle Illumina NextSeq 550 flow cell. In the authors' own workflow: Because the immunoSEQ output included only junctional sequences and no quality scores, the filtering could not be the same as the filtering used for full-length reads. To assign V/J genes and CDR3, sequences were annotated against IMGT germline references using PyIR, a Python wrapper for IgBLAST v1.9. Reads were filtered out if the reads had weak V/J assignments (E-value above 1e-6), no CDR3, stop codons, out-of-frame junctions, or ambiguous translated residues. V3J clonotypes were defined as sequences sharing an identical inferred V gene, J gene, and CDR3 amino acid sequence. Percentage overlap between repertoires was calculated by dividing the number of shared unique clonotypes by the size of the smaller repertoire. Richness of each repertoire was evaluated using RTK rarefaction, the Chao1 estimator, and Recon v2.1 estimates of unobserved clonotypes. For all TCRbeta clonotypes obtained by the gDNA method from a few donors, generation probabilities were computed with OLGA. Sourced from immuneACCESS, this table was stored by TCRdb with only in-frame sequences that have V and J called. A share of the clones is absent; for the studies checked, an unresolved V gene accounts for under half, and the remainder has no known explanation. The V and J calls and clone size come from that table; D and trimming were worked out from the DNA. The sample table shows around 700,000 clones, and about two thirds are seen once. Approximately 1.8% of the sample belongs to the ten largest clones.

A word on this clone: It lacks a known antigen. Nothing much larger sits one base from this clone, and base qualities are not available.

Healthy HIV-negative adults with no recently reported acute infections or vaccinations were included as donors. Every donor was a Caucasian adult residing in Nashville, Tennessee, USA. CD4+ T cells were enriched through magnetic negative selection, after which naive cells were positively selected on CD45RA and the remaining negative fraction served as the memory subset. Blood was obtained by leukapheresis, after which PBMCs were separated by Ficoll-Histopaque density gradient centrifugation and cryopreserved in liquid nitrogen vapor phase. Analytical flow cytometry was used to check the purity and quantity of every magnetically sorted T cell population. Each sorted fraction had its genomic DNA isolated and then quantified by UV absorbance on a Nanodrop 2000c.

Specimen: memory CD4+ T cells sorted from blood. Read against the paper, the sample's cell subset or site label means: CD45RA-negative fraction. This chain joins TRBV5-1 to TRBJ2-5; TRBD2 aligns with 9 central bases. This clonotype was sampled from a woman younger than 45 in good health. The base sequence is TGCGCCAGCAGCTTTGGTAGCGGGAGCACCGGGGAGACCCAGTACTTC. It codes for CASSFGSGSTGETQYF.